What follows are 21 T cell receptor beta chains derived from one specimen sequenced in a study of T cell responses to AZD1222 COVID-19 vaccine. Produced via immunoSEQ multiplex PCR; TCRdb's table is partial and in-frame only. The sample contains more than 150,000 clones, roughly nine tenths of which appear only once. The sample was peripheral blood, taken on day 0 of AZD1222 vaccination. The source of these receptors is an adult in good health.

In DNA form, the CDR3 reads TGTGCCAGCAGCGTTGACAGGGTCACTGAAGCTTTCTTT. It specifies CASSVDRVTEAFF. The gene calls are TRBV5-4 and TRBJ1-1; 7 nucleotides align to TRBD1. Per germline, CDR1 SGHNT and CDR2 YYREEE (reference sequence). V lost 4 bases and J lost 4; bases outside the gene matches: 4. The CDR3 sequence is 13 residues long.

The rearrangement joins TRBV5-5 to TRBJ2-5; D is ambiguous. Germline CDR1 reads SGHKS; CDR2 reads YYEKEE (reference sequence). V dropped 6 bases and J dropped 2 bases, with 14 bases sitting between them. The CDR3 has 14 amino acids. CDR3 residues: CASKNRPQQETQYF. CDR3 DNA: TGTGCCAGCAAGAATAGACCCCAACAAGAGACCCAGTACTTC.

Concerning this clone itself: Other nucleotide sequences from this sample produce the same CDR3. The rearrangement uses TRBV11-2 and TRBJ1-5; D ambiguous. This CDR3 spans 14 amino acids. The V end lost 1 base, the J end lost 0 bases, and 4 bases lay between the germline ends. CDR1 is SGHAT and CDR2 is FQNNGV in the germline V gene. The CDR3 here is CASSLGSSNQPQHF. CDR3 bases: TGTGCCAGCAGCTTAGGTTCTAGCAATCAGCCCCAGCATTTT.

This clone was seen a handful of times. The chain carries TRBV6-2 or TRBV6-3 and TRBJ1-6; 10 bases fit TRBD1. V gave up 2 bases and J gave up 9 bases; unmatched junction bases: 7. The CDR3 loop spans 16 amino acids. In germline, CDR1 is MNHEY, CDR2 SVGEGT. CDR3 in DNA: TGTGCCAGCAGTTACGGGGACAGGGGCCCGATTTCACCCCTCCACTTT. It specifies CASSYGDRGPISPLHF.

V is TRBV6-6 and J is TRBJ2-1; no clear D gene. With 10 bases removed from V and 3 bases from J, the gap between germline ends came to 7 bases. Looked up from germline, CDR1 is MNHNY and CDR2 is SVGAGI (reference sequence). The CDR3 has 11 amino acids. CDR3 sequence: CATAIYNEQFF. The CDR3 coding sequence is TGTGCCACCGCAATCTACAATGAGCAGTTCTTC.

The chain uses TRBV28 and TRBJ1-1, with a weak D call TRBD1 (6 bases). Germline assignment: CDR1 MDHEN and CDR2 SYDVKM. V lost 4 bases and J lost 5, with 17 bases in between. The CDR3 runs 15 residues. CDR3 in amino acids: CASSSYDRTWTEAFF. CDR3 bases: TGTGCCAGCAGTTCATACGACAGGACGTGGACTGAAGCTTTCTTT.

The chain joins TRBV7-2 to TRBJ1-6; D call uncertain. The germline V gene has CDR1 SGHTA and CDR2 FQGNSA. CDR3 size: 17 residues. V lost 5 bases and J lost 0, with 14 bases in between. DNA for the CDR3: TGTGCCAGCAGCGGAAGACGGGTTAGCTCCTATAATTCACCCCTCCACTTT. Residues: CASSGRRVSSYNSPLHF.

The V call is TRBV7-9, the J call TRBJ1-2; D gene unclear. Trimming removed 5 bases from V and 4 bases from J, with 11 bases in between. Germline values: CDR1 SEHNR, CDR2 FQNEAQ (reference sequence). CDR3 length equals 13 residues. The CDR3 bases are TGTGCCAGCAGCCCAGACCTCTTCTATGGCTACACCTTC. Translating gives CASSPDLFYGYTF.

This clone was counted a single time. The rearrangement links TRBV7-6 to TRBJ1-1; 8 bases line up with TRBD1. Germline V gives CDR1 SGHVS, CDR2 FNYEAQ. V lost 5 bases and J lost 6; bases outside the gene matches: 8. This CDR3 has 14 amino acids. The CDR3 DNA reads TGTGCCAGCAGCCGGACAGGGCTGGAAGCTGAAGCTTTCTTT. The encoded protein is CASSRTGLEAEAFF.

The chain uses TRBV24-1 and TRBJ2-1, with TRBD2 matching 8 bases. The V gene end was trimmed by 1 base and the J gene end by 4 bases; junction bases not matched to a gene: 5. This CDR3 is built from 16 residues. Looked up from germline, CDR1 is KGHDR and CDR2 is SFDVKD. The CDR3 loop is CATSDLAAGEYNEQFF. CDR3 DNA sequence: TGTGCCACCAGTGATTTAGCAGCGGGGGAGTACAATGAGCAGTTCTTC.

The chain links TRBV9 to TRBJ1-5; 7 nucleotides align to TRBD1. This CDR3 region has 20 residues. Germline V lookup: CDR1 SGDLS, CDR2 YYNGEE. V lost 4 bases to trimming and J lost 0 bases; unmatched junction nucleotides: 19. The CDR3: CASSPNQARDREHSNQPQHF. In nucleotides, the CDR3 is TGTGCCAGCAGCCCGAATCAAGCCCGCGACAGGGAACATAGCAATCAGCCCCAGCATTTT. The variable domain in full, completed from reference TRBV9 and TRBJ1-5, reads DSGVTQTPKHLITATGQRVTLRCSPRSGDLSVYWYQQSLDQGLQFLIQYYNGEERAKGNILERFSAQQFPDLHSELNLSSLELGDSALYFCASSPNQARDREHSNQPQHFGDGTRLSIL.

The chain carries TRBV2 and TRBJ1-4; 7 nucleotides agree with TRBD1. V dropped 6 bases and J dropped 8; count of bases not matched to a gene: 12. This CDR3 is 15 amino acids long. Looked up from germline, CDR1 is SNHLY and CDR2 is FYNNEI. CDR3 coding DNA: TGTGCCAGCAGGCGTACCCGACAGGGTAACGAAAAACTGTTTTTT. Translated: CASRRTRQGNEKLFF.

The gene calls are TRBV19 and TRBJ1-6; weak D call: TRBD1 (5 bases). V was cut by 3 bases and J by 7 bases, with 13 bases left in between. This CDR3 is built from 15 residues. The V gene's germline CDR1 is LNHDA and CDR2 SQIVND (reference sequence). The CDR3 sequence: CASSMGPWPNSPLHF. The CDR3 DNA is TGTGCCAGTAGTATGGGACCATGGCCCAATTCACCCCTCCACTTT.

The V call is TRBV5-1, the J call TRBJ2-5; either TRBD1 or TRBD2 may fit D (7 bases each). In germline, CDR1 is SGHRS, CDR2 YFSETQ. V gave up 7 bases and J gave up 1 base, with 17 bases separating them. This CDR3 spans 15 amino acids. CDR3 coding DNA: TGCGCCAGCGGACGACAGGGACTAATCCAAGAGACCCAGTACTTC. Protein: CASGRQGLIQETQYF.

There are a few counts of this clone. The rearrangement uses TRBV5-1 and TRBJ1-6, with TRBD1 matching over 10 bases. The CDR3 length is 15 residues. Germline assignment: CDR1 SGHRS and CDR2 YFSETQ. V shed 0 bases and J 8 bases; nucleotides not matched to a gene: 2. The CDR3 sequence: CASSLGDRGYSPLHF. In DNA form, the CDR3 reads TGCGCCAGCAGCTTGGGGGACAGGGGATATTCACCCCTCCACTTT.

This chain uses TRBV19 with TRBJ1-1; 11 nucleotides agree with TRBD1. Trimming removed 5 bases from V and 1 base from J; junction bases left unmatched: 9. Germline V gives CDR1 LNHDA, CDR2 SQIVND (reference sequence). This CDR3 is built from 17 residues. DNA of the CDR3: TGTGCCAGTAGTCGGGGGACAGGGGGATTCGAGAACACTGAAGCTTTCTTT. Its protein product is CASSRGTGGFENTEAFF.

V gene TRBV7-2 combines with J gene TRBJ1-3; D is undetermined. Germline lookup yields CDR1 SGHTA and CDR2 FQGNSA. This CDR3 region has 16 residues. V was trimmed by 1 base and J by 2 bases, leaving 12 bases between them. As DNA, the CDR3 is TGTGCCAGCAGCTTAGTTCAGGCCCGCACTGGAAACACCATATATTTT. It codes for CASSLVQARTGNTIYF.

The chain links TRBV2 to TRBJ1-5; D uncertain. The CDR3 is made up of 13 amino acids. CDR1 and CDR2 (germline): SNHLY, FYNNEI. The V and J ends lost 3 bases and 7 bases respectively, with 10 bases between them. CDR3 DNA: TGTGCCAGCAGTGAGAGGGATCACCAGCCCCAGCATTTT. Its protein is CASSERDHQPQHF.

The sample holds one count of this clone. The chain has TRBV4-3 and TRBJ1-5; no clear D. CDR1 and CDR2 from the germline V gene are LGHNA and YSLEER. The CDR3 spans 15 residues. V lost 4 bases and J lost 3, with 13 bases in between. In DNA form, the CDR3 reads TGCGCCAGCAGCCCCCACCGGCAGATCAATCAGCCCCAGCATTTT. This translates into CASSPHRQINQPQHF.

CDR3 bases: TGTGCCAGCAGCTTTCAAAGGGGAGACTATGGCTACACCTTC. This codes for CASSFQRGDYGYTF. The chain couples TRBV11-2 to TRBJ1-2; TRBD1 might be the D (5 bases). Germline V lookup: CDR1 SGHAT, CDR2 FQNNGV. With 3 bases removed from V and 3 bases from J, the gap between germline ends came to 11 bases. The CDR3 loop spans 14 amino acids.

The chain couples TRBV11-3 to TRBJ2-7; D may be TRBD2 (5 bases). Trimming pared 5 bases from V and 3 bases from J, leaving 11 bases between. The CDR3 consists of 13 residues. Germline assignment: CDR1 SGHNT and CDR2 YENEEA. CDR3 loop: CASSPGSYYEQYF. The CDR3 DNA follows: TGTGCCAGCAGCCCGGGGTCCTACTACGAGCAGTACTTC.